This TCR beta chain was recovered during a study of CD8 T cells in Susac syndrome. With regard to this clonotype: Its target is not known.

Trimming cost V 4 bases and J 4 bases, with 14 bases left between them. Germline V CDR1 and CDR2: SGHKS, YYEKEE (reference sequence). This CDR3 is built from 14 residues. The study, taken as a whole, reports: By the study's own acknowledgment, its TCR sequencing and HLA analysis included relatively few individuals.

Random-hexamer reverse transcription was applied to about 0.5 to 1 ug RNA. TCRdb reanalysed the immunoSEQ multiplex PCR reads using MiXCR and keeps one entry per CDR3 protein. Among 200,000 to 250,000 distinct CDR3 sequences listed, just over 90% were seen once. Bulk CD8+ and CD4+ cells came from magnetic negative isolation; CD8+ TEMRA by FACS. The chain carries TRBV5-5 and TRBJ1-1; D might be TRBD1 (6 bases). The receptor's source is a human donor with multiple sclerosis. The sequenced sample consisted of CD4+ T cells from PBMCs. CDR3 protein: CASSELGGGTEAFF. CDR3 bases: TGTGCCAGCAGCGAACTAGGGGGGGGCACTGAAGCTTTCTTT.